These 23 T cell receptor beta chains share one sample of origin, sequenced in a study of early T cells in non-severe SARS-CoV-2 infection. In TCRdb, the 5' RACE reads were re-called with MiXCR into one record per CDR3 protein. The data hold about 64,000 distinct CDR3 sequences, with around 4.9% observed a single time. Sequencing was done on a sample of whole blood. These receptors all come from an adult who was a healthcare worker with PCR-confirmed SARS-CoV-2 infection or an uninfected control (not recorded which).

CDR3 protein: CSARDLKGVDTIYF. DNA of the CDR3: TGCAGTGCTAGAGATCTTAAAGGGGTGGACACCATATATTTT. The chain joins TRBV20-1 to TRBJ1-3; weak D call: TRBD1 (5 bases). CDR1 is DFQATT and CDR2 is SNEGSKA in the germline V gene (reference sequence). This CDR3 is 14 amino acids long. V was cut by 0 bases and J by 8 bases, with 14 bases left in between.

This clonotype has more than one count but fewer than ten. This is likely a read error, given that the CDR3 carries no conserved phenylalanine or tryptophan at its end. This chain joins TRBV24-1 and TRBJ2-1; 8 bases are shared with TRBD1. Unmatched junction bases numbered 6, after V lost 4 bases and J lost 5 bases. The V gene's germline CDR1 is KGHDR and CDR2 SFDVKD. This CDR3 comprises 15 residues. This CDR3 is CATSDPTTGDNEQFS. The CDR3 DNA is TGTGCCACCAGTGACCCAACGACAGGGGACAATGAGCAGTTCTCC.

The gene calls are TRBV5-6 and TRBJ2-2; D uncertain. The CDR3 extends over 15 amino acids. Trimming stripped 7 bases from V and 1 base from J, with 14 bases between. Germline assignment: CDR1 SGHDT and CDR2 YYEEEE. The CDR3 loop is CASRPRGVNTGELFF. Written as DNA, the CDR3 is TGTGCCAGCCGCCCTCGTGGAGTGAACACCGGGGAGCTGTTTTTT. Looking up the rest from reference TRBV5-6 and TRBJ2-2 gives the full variable domain: DAGVTQSPTHLIKTRGQQVTLRCSPKSGHDTVSWYQQALGQGPQFIFQYYEEEERQRGNFPDRFSGHQFPNYSSELNVNALLLGDSALYLCASRPRGVNTGELFFGEGSRLTVL.

This chain links TRBV19 with TRBJ2-4; D is unresolved. The V and J ends lost 4 bases and 0 bases respectively, with 4 bases between them. Germline V gene lookup returns CDR1 LNHDA and CDR2 SQIVND (reference sequence). The CDR3 is 13 residues long. The CDR3 DNA sequence: TGTGCCAGTAGTACCGTAGCCAAAAACATTCAGTACTTC. It specifies CASSTVAKNIQYF.

This CDR3 is CSVEGQGKPETQYF. CDR3 DNA sequence: TGCAGCGTTGAGGGGCAGGGAAAACCAGAGACCCAGTACTTC. The V gene is TRBV29-1, the J gene TRBJ2-5; a possible D gene is TRBD1 (5 bases). V shed 3 bases and J shed 4 bases, with 15 bases lying between them. The CDR3 totals 14 residues. The germline gives CDR1 SQVTM, CDR2 ANQGSEA.

V gene TRBV7-2 combines with J gene TRBJ1-1, with D possibly being TRBD1 (6 bases). This CDR3 comprises 13 residues. With 3 bases removed from V and 7 bases from J, the gap between germline ends came to 12 bases. Per germline, CDR1 SGHTA and CDR2 FQGNSA. The CDR3 sequence: CASSFSQGIEAFF. CDR3 bases: TGTGCCAGCAGCTTTTCACAGGGAATTGAAGCTTTCTTT.

The table lists this clonotype with many counts. The chain uses TRBV20-1 and TRBJ1-2; weak D call: TRBD1 (5 bases). Trimming removed 0 bases at V and 5 bases at J, with 10 bases between. The CDR3 spans 13 residues. The germline V gene has CDR1 DFQATT and CDR2 SNEGSKA (reference sequence). The CDR3 loop reads CSARDGTAYGYTF. The CDR3 DNA reads TGCAGTGCTAGAGATGGGACGGCATATGGCTACACCTTC.

This clonotype was counted only a few times. V gene TRBV7-9 combines with J gene TRBJ2-4; tentatively, D is TRBD1 or TRBD2 (5 bases each). This CDR3 has 16 residues. Germline values: CDR1 SEHNR, CDR2 FQNEAQ (reference sequence). V dropped 3 bases and J dropped 0 bases, with 12 bases sitting between them. CDR3 in amino acids: CASSFLGDAAKNIQYF. Here the CDR3 DNA reads TGTGCCAGCAGCTTCTTAGGGGACGCAGCCAAAAACATTCAGTACTTC.

This clonotype occurred many times. The gene calls are TRBV30 and TRBJ2-1; 12 bases match TRBD2. CDR1 and CDR2 (germline): GTSNPN, SVGIG (reference sequence). CDR3 length: 14 residues. With V trimmed by 7 bases and J by 3 bases, 4 bases remained unmatched. CDR3 amino acids: CASSGRAIYNEQFF. CDR3 coding DNA: TGTGCCTCTAGCGGGAGGGCCATCTACAATGAGCAGTTCTTC.

This clonotype appeared many times. The chain couples TRBV7-9 to TRBJ1-6, with D hard to call. CDR3 size: 12 residues. Germline V gene data show CDR1 as SEHNR and CDR2 as FQNEAQ (reference sequence). Between the trimmed V and J ends, which lost 5 bases and 7 bases, there was a span of 6 bases. The CDR3 DNA sequence: TGTGCCAGCAGCACGGAGAATTCACCCCTCCACTTT. It is translated as CASSTENSPLHF.

In its sample, this clonotype was seen many times. This rearrangement joins TRBV7-9 to TRBJ2-7, with D unresolved. Trimming removed 4 bases at V and 3 bases at J, with 16 bases between. The length of the CDR3 is 15 residues. Germline CDR1 is SEHNR and CDR2 is FQNEAQ (reference sequence). In DNA, the CDR3 is TGTGCCAGCAGCTCAGAGACCCTCCAAATCTACGAGCAGTACTTC. Protein: CASSSETLQIYEQYF. Variable domain in full (rest from reference TRBV7-9 and TRBJ2-7): DTGVSQNPRHKITKRGQNVTFRCDPISEHNRLYWYRQTLGQGPEFLTYFQNEAQLEKSRLLSDRFSAERPKGSFSTLEIQRTEQGDSAMYLCASSSETLQIYEQYFGPGTRLTVT.

The table lists this clonotype with many counts. This rearrangement joins TRBV5-5 to TRBJ1-6; D ambiguous. This CDR3 is 16 amino acids long. The V gene lost 4 bases and the J gene lost 8 bases, with 19 bases spanning the gap. Germline V lookup: CDR1 SGHKS, CDR2 YYEKEE (reference sequence). DNA for the CDR3: TGTGCCAGCAGCCTTCAGGTTCGAGTCTGGGATTCACCCCTCCACTTT. Protein: CASSLQVRVWDSPLHF.

This clonotype was detected many times. The chain carries TRBV6-2 or TRBV6-3 and TRBJ1-1; D not certain. CDR1 MNHEY and CDR2 SVGEGT come from the germline V gene. There are 11 residues in the CDR3. Trimming removed 6 bases from V and 5 bases from J, with 7 bases in between. CDR3 sequence (DNA): TGTGCCAGCAGCCTTGAAACTGAAGCTTTCTTT. The encoded protein is CASSLETEAFF.

This clonotype was found many times. The V and J genes are TRBV5-1 and TRBJ1-3; D unclear. The V gene lost 5 bases and the J gene lost 0 bases, with 12 bases spanning the gap. CDR3 length: 15 residues. CDR1 SGHRS and CDR2 YFSETQ come from the germline V gene. The CDR3 bases are TGCGCCAGCAGTCCTTCGGGGAGCTCTGGAAACACCATATATTTT. Translation gives CASSPSGSSGNTIYF.

The chain joins TRBV2 to TRBJ2-3; weak D call: TRBD1 (5 bases). This CDR3 is 12 amino acids long. V lost 3 bases to trimming and J lost 5 bases, with 6 bases between them. The germline CDR1 and CDR2 sequences are SNHLY and FYNNEI. CDR3 coding DNA: TGTGCCAGCAGTGAGACAGTAGATACGCAGTATTTT. This encodes CASSETVDTQYF.

In its sample, this clonotype was seen many times. The chain recombines TRBV10-3 with TRBJ2-5; 8 bases agree with TRBD1. This CDR3 has 12 amino acids. From germline, CDR1 is ENHRY and CDR2 SYGVKD. V gave up 6 bases and J gave up 4 bases; unmatched junction bases: 1. In DNA, the CDR3 is TGTGCCATCAGAGACAGGGGAGAGACCCAGTACTTC. It encodes CAIRDRGETQYF.

This clonotype occurred many times. V and J are TRBV2 and TRBJ1-3; unclear D gene. This CDR3 region has 16 residues. The V end was cut by 0 bases, the J end by 0 bases, with 9 bases between. The germline CDR1 and CDR2 sequences are SNHLY and FYNNEI. The CDR3 DNA reads TGTGCCAGCAGTGAAGCGAAGGCAGTCTCTGGAAACACCATATATTTT. This gives the protein CASSEAKAVSGNTIYF.

This clonotype has ten or more counts. The rearrangement links TRBV11-2 to TRBJ2-1, with 14 nucleotides matching TRBD2. The CDR3 runs to 20 residues. The V and J ends lost 5 bases and 0 bases, in that order; junction bases with no gene match: 12. Per germline, CDR1 SGHAT and CDR2 FQNNGV. CDR3 loop: CASSHPGLAGDYRSYNEQFF. The DNA of the CDR3 is TGTGCCAGCAGCCACCCGGGACTAGCGGGAGACTACCGCTCCTACAATGAGCAGTTCTTC. Together with reference TRBV11-2 and TRBJ2-1, the CDR3 gives the full variable domain: EAGVAQSPRYKIIEKRQSVAFWCNPISGHATLYWYQQILGQGPKLLIQFQNNGVVDDSQLPKDRFSAERLKGVDSTLKIQPAKLEDSAVYLCASSHPGLAGDYRSYNEQFFGPGTRLTVL.

This clonotype was observed a few times. V usage is TRBV7-2 and J usage is TRBJ2-3, with 10 bases aligning to TRBD2. There are 16 residues in the CDR3. With V trimmed by 2 bases and J by 11 bases, 13 bases remained unmatched. CDR1 and CDR2 from the germline V gene are SGHTA and FQGNSA. CDR3 bases: TGTGCCAGCAGCTTACTAGCGGGAGTGGGGGATTTGAGGCAGTATTTT. This gives the protein CASSLLAGVGDLRQYF.

This clonotype was detected ten times or more. This CDR3 is CASSPGRTINQPQHF. The CDR3 DNA reads as TGTGCCAGCAGTCCGGGACGGACGATCAATCAGCCCCAGCATTTT. The V and J genes are TRBV12-3 or TRBV12-4 and TRBJ1-5; the D gene is possibly TRBD1 (5 bases). The length of the CDR3 is 15 residues. V lost 5 bases to trimming and J lost 3 bases, with 14 bases between them.

This clonotype was detected many times. This rearrangement joins TRBV6-1 to TRBJ1-5; the D gene is possibly TRBD1 (5 bases). V gave up 2 bases and J gave up 5 bases, with 10 bases separating them. From germline, CDR1 is MNHNS and CDR2 SASEGT. The CDR3 is 14 amino acids. The CDR3: CASSERAGHQPQHF. CDR3 bases: TGTGCCAGCAGTGAAAGGGCAGGGCATCAGCCCCAGCATTTT.

Ten or more counts support this clonotype. The chain employs TRBV20-1 and TRBJ2-3; TRBD2 agrees at 8 bases. The CDR3 covers 15 residues. Looked up from germline, CDR1 is DFQATT and CDR2 is SNEGSKA (reference sequence). The trim removed 5 bases at V and 5 bases at J, leaving 12 bases unmatched. CDR3 nucleotide sequence: TGCAGTGCTCTCCTAGGGCGGGGGGTAGAAGATACGCAGTATTTT. Its translation is CSALLGRGVEDTQYF.

This chain connects TRBV11-2 to TRBJ2-2; TRBD1 agrees at 8 bases. In germline, CDR1 is SGHAT, CDR2 FQNNGV. The CDR3 is 14 amino acids. V was clipped by 4 bases and J by 7 bases; unmatched bases: 5. Written as DNA, the CDR3 is TGTGCCAGCAGCTCTGGACAGGGTGACGGGGAGCTGTTTTTT. It specifies CASSSGQGDGELFF.